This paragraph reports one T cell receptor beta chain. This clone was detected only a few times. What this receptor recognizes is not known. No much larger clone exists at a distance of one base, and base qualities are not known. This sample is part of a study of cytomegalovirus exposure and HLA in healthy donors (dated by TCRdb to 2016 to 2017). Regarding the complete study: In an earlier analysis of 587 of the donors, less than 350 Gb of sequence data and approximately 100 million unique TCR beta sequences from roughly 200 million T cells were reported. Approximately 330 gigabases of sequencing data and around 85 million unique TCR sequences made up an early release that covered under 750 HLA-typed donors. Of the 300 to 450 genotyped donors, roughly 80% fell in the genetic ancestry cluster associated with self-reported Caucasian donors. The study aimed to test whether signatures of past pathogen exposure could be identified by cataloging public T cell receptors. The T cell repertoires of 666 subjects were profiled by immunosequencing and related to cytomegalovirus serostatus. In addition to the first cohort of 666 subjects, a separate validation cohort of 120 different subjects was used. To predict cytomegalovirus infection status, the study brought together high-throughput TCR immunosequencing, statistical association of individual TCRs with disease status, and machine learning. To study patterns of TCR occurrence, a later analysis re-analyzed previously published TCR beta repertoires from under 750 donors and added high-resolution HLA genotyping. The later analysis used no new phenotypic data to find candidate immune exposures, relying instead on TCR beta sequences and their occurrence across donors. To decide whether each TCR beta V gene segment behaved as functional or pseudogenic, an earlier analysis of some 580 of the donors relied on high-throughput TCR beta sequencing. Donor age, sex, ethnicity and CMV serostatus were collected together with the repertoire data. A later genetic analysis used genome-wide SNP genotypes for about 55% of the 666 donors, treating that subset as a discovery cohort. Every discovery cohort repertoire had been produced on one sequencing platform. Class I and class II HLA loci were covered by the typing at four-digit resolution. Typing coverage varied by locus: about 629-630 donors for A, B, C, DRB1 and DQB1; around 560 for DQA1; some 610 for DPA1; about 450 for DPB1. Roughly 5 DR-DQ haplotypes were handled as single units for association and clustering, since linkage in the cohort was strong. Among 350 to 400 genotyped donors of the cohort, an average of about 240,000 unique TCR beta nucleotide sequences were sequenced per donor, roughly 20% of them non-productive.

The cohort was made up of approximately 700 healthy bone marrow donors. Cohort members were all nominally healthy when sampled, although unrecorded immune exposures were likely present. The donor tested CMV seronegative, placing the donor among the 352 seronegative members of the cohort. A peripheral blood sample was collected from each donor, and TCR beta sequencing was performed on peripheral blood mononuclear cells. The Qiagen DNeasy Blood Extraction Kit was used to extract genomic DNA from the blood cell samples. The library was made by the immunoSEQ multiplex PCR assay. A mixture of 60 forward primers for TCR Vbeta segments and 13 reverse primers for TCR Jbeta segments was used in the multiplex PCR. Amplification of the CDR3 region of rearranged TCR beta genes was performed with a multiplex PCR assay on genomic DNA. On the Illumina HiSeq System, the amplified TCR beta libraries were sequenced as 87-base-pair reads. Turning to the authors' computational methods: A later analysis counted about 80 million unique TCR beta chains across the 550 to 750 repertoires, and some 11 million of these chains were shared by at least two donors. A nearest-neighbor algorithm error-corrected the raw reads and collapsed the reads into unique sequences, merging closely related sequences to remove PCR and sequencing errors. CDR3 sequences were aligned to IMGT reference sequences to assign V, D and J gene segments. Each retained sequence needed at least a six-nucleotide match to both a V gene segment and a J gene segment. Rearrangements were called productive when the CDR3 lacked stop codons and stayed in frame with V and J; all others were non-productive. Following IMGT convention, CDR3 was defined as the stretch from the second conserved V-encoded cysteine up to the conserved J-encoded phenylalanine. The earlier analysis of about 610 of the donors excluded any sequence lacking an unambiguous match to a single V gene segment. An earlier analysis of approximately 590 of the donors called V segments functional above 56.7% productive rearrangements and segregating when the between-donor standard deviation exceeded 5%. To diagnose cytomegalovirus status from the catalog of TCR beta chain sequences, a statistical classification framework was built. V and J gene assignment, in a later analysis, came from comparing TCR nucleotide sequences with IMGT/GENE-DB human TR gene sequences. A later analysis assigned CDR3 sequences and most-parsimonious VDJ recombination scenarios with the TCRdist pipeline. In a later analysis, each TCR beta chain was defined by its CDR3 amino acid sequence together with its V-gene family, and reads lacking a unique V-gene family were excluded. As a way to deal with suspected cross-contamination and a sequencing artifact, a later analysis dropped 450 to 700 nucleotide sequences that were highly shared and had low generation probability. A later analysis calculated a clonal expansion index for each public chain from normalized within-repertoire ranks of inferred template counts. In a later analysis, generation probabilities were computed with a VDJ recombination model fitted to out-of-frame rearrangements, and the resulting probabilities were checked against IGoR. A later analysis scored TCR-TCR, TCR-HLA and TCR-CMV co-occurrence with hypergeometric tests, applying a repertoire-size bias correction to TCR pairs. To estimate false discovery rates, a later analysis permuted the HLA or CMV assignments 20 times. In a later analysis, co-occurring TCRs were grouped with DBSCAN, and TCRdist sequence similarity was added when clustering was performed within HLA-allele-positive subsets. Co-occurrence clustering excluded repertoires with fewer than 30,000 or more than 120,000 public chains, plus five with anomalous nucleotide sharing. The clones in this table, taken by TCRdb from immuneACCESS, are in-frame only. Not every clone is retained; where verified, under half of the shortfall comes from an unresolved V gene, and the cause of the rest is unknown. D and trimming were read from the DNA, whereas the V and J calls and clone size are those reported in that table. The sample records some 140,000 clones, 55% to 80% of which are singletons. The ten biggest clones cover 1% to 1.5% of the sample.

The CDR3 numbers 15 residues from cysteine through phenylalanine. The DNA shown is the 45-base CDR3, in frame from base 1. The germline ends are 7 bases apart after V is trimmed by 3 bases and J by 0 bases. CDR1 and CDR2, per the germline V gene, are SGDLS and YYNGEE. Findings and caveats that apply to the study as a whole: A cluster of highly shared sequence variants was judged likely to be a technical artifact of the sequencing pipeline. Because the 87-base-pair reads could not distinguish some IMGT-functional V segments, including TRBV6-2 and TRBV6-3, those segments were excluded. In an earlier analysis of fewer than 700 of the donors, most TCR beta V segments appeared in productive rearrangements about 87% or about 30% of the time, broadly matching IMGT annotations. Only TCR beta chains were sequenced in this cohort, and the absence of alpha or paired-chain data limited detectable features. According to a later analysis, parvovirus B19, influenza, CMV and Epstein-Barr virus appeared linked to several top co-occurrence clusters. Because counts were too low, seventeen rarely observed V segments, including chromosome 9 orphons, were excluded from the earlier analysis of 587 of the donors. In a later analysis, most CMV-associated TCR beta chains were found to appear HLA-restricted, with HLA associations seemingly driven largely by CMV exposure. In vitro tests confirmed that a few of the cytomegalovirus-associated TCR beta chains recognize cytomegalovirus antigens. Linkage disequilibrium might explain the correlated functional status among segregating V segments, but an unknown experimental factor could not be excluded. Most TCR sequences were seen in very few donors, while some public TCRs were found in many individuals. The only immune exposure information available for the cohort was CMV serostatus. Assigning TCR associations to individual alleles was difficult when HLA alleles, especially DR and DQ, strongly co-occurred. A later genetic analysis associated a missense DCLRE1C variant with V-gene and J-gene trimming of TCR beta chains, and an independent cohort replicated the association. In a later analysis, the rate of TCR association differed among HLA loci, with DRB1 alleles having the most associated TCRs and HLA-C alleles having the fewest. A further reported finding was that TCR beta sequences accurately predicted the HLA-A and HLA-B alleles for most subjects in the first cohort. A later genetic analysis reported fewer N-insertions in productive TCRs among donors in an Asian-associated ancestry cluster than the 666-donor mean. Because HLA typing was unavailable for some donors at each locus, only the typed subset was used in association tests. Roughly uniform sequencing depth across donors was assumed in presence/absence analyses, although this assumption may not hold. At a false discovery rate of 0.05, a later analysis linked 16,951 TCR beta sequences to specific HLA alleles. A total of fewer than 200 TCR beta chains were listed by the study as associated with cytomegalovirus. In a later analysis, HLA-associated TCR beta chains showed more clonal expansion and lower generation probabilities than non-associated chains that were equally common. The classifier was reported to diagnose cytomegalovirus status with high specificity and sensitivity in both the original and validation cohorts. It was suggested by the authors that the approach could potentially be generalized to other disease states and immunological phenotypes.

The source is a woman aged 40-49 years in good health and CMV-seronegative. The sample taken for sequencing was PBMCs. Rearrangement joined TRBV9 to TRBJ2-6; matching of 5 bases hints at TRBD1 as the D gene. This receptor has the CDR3 CASSAQGSGANVLTF. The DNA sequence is TGTGCCAGCAGCGCCCAGGGCTCTGGGGCCAACGTCCTGACTTTC.